The 19 T cell receptor beta chains listed next were all sequenced from one sample in a study of identical twins. Using its own MiXCR run on the 5' RACE reads, TCRdb lists one record per CDR3 protein. The sample lists roughly 1,500,000 distinct CDR3 sequences, less than 35% occurring once. The sequenced sample consisted of cord blood. These receptors were collected from a newborn girl in good health.

The chain uses TRBV7-9 and TRBJ1-2; weak D call: TRBD1 (5 bases). Germline V lookup: CDR1 SEHNR, CDR2 FQNEAQ (reference sequence). V lost 4 bases, J lost 2 bases, and 11 bases lay in between. The CDR3 has 14 amino acids. CDR3 sequence: CASSYRAGNYGYTF. Here the CDR3 DNA reads TGTGCCAGCAGCTACCGCGCAGGGAACTATGGCTACACCTTC. Combining the CDR3 with reference TRBV7-9 and TRBJ1-2 gives the whole variable domain DTGVSQNPRHKITKRGQNVTFRCDPISEHNRLYWYRQTLGQGPEFLTYFQNEAQLEKSRLLSDRFSAERPKGSFSTLEIQRTEQGDSAMYLCASSYRAGNYGYTFGSGTRLTVV.

Many counts were recorded for this clonotype. The V call is TRBV10-3, the J call TRBJ2-3; D call uncertain. Germline V gene sequence: CDR1 ENHRY, CDR2 SYGVKD. The length of the CDR3 is 16 residues. With 0 bases removed from V and 1 base from J, the gap between germline ends came to 11 bases. The CDR3 protein is CAISESASTGTDTQYF. The CDR3 region has the DNA TGTGCCATCAGTGAGTCGGCGAGCACTGGCACAGATACGCAGTATTTT.

The sample holds a few counts of this clonotype. This chain joins TRBV3-1 and TRBJ1-2; maybe TRBD1 (5 bases). Germline loops: CDR1 LGHDT, CDR2 YNNKEL (reference sequence). The V gene lost 1 base and the J gene lost 4 bases, with 16 bases spanning the gap. The length of the CDR3 is 16 residues. CDR3 sequence (DNA): TGTGCCAGCAGCCAAGGGAACCCGGGACGTAGCTATGGCTACACCTTC. The encoded protein is CASSQGNPGRSYGYTF.

This clonotype was seen more than once but under ten times. The V and J genes are TRBV20-1 and TRBJ2-1; 13 bases map to TRBD2. Germline values: CDR1 DFQATT, CDR2 SNEGSKA (reference sequence). This CDR3 spans 15 amino acids. J lost 7 bases, V lost 4 bases, and 7 bases had no gene match. DNA for the CDR3: TGCAGTGCTACTGACCGGGGACTAGCGGGGAATGAGCAGTTCTTC. This codes for CSATDRGLAGNEQFF.

This chain joins TRBV18 and TRBJ2-1; D is ambiguous. CDR1 and CDR2 (germline): KGHSH, LQKENI. The CDR3 is made up of 15 amino acids. V was clipped by 1 base and J by 0 bases, with 7 bases between them. CDR3: CASSPRQTSYNEQFF. CDR3 DNA: TGTGCCAGCTCACCACGGCAGACCTCCTACAATGAGCAGTTCTTC. Full variable domain (outside the CDR3, taken from reference TRBV18 and TRBJ2-1): NAGVMQNPRHLVRRRGQEARLRCSPMKGHSHVYWYRQLPEEGLKFMVYLQKENIIDESGMPKERFSAEFPKEGPSILRIQQVVRGDSAAYFCASSPRQTSYNEQFFGPGTRLTVL.

This rearrangement joins TRBV25-1 to TRBJ2-1; TRBD2 matches at 14 bases. CDR1 is MGHDK, CDR2 SYGVNS, per germline. This CDR3 has 19 residues. The ends lost 3 bases at V and 3 bases at J; junction bases unmatched: 10. The CDR3 reads CASSDRPGTSGSNYNEQFF. For the CDR3, the DNA is TGTGCCAGCAGTGACCGTCCCGGGACTAGCGGGAGTAACTACAATGAGCAGTTCTTC.

The V call is TRBV12-5, the J call TRBJ1-1; D is unresolved. The germline V gene has CDR1 LGHNT and CDR2 FRNRAP. V lost 1 base and J 8 bases, leaving 8 bases between the germline ends. The CDR3 sequence is 12 residues long. CDR3 loop: CASGLANFEAFF. In DNA form, the CDR3 reads TGTGCTAGTGGTTTGGCCAACTTCGAAGCTTTCTTT.

The chain links TRBV20-1 to TRBJ1-5; 8 nucleotides align to TRBD1. The germline gives CDR1 DFQATT, CDR2 SNEGSKA (reference sequence). The CDR3 is 16 amino acids. The V segment lost 5 bases and the J segment 2 bases; nucleotides outside the gene matches: 11. CDR3 sequence: CSALARGRGGNQPQHF. The DNA of the CDR3 is TGCAGTGCTTTAGCCAGGGGGCGCGGGGGCAATCAGCCCCAGCATTTT.

The CDR3 nucleotides are TGTGCCATCAGGGACGGGACAGGTAGCACAGATACGCAGTATTTT. Protein: CAIRDGTGSTDTQYF. The chain has TRBV10-3 and TRBJ2-3, with 8 nucleotides matching TRBD1. This CDR3 comprises 15 residues. Per germline, CDR1 ENHRY and CDR2 SYGVKD. The trim removed 6 bases at V and 0 bases at J, leaving 5 bases unmatched.

This clonotype has only one observation. The junction shows a germline mismatch at one end, possibly a read error. The chain combines TRBV4-1 with TRBJ1-2, with D tentatively TRBD1 (5 bases). Germline lookup yields CDR1 MGHRA and CDR2 YSYEKL. There are 16 residues in the CDR3. The CDR3, as DNA: TGCGCCAACAGCCAAGACCGGGGCTTACAATCCTATGGCTACACCTTC. Translated, it gives CANSQDRGLQSYGYTF.

The rearrangement links TRBV6-1 to TRBJ1-6, with D perhaps matching TRBD1 (5 bases). This CDR3 has 22 residues. Trimming removed 4 bases at V and 0 bases at J, with 28 bases between. The germline CDR1 and CDR2 sequences are MNHNS and SASEGT. The CDR3 here is CASSGGGQLQRGTSSYNSPLHF. As DNA, the CDR3 is TGTGCCAGCAGTGGTGGCGGGCAGCTTCAGAGGGGCACAAGCTCCTATAATTCACCCCTCCACTTT.

This chain links TRBV25-1 with TRBJ2-6; 7 bases align to TRBD1. The CDR3 runs to 16 residues. J was trimmed by 0 bases and V by 3 bases; bases with no gene match: 2. Per the germline V gene, CDR1 is MGHDK and CDR2 is SYGVNS. The CDR3 DNA is TGTGCCAGCAGTGACAACAGGGGCTCTGGGGCCAACGTCCTGACTTTC. Protein: CASSDNRGSGANVLTF.

This clonotype was detected a few times. The chain recombines TRBV9 with TRBJ2-7; D is unresolved. The V end was cut by 2 bases, the J end by 3 bases, with 15 bases between. Germline V gene lookup returns CDR1 SGDLS and CDR2 YYNGEE. The CDR3 has 15 amino acids. The DNA for the CDR3 is TGTGCCAGCAGCGTCGGAAACAACCCCTACTACGAGCAGTACTTC. It is translated as CASSVGNNPYYEQYF.

This clonotype was picked up a small number of times. The V gene is TRBV27, the J gene TRBJ1-6, with D unclear. The CDR3 covers 12 residues. V was cut by 5 bases and J by 7 bases, with 6 bases left in between. Germline CDR1 MNHEY, CDR2 SMNVEV (reference sequence). The CDR3 protein is CASSTANSPLHF. The CDR3 DNA follows: TGTGCCAGCAGTACGGCCAATTCACCCCTCCACTTT.

In this sample, this clonotype turned up many times. The chain recombines TRBV27 with TRBJ1-4; D may be TRBD1 (5 bases). The CDR3 sequence is 15 residues long. Trimming pared 5 bases from V and 0 bases from J, leaving 10 bases between. Per the germline V gene, CDR1 is MNHEY and CDR2 is SMNVEV (reference sequence). The CDR3 sequence: CASSTRTTTNEKLFF. CDR3 DNA: TGTGCCAGCAGTACCCGGACAACAACTAATGAAAAACTGTTTTTT.

The chain has TRBV10-3 and TRBJ2-1, with 7 nucleotides matching TRBD2. The ends lost 0 bases at V and 10 bases at J; junction bases unmatched: 12. CDR1 is ENHRY and CDR2 is SYGVKD in the germline V gene. The CDR3 length is 16 residues. CDR3: CAISESWTRARYEQFF. The CDR3 DNA follows: TGTGCCATCAGTGAGTCGTGGACTAGAGCAAGGTACGAGCAGTTCTTC.

This clonotype occurred a few times. The CDR3, as DNA: TGTGCCATCACTAGCGGGGGGCTCTTCTACGAGCAGTACTTC. This codes for CAITSGGLFYEQYF. The chain uses TRBV10-3 and TRBJ2-7; TRBD2 aligns across 11 bases. CDR3 length: 14 amino acids. Germline lookup yields CDR1 ENHRY and CDR2 SYGVKD. J gave up 3 bases and V 7 bases, and 5 bases lay outside the gene matches.

The rearrangement joins TRBV14 to TRBJ2-3; D remains ambiguous. CDR1 and CDR2 from the germline V gene are SGHDN and FVKESK. Trimming removed 4 bases at V and 3 bases at J, with 11 bases between. This CDR3 is 14 amino acids long. DNA of the CDR3: TGTGCCAGCAGCCTAGAAGTGGGTACAGATACGCAGTATTTT. Its protein is CASSLEVGTDTQYF.

The V and J genes are TRBV5-1 and TRBJ1-3; possible D gene TRBD1, 6 bases. Trimming took off 4 bases at V and 2 bases at J, with 16 bases between the two ends. Germline CDR1 reads SGHRS; CDR2 reads YFSETQ. The CDR3 has 16 residues. The CDR3 here is CASSPRDIGPGNTIYF. The CDR3 DNA reads TGCGCCAGCAGCCCCCGGGACATTGGCCCTGGAAACACCATATATTTT.